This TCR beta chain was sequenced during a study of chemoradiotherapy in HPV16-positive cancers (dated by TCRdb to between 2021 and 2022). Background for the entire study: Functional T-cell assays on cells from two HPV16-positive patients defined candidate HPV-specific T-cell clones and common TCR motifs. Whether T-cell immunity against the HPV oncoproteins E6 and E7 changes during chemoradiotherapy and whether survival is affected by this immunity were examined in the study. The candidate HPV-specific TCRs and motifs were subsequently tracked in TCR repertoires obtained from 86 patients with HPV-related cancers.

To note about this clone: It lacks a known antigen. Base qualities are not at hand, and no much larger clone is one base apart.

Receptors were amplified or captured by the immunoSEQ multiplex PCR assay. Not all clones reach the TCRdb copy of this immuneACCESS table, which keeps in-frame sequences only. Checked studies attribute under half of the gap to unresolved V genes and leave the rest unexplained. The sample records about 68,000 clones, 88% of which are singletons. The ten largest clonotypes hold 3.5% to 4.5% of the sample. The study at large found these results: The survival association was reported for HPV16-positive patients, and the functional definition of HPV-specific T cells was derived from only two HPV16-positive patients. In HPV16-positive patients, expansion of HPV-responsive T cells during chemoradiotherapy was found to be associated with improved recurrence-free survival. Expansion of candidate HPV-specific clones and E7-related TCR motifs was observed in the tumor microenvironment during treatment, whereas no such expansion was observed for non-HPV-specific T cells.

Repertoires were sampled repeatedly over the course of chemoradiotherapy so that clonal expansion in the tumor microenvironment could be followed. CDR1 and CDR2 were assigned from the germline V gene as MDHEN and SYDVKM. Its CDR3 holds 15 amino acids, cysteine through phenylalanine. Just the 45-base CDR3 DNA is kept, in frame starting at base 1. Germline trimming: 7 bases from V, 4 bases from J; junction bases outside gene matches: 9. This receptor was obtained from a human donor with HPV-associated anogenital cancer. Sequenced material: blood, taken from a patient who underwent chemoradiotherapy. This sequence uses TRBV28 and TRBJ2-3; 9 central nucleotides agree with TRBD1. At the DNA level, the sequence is TGTGCCAGCACCCATCCGGACAGGGGCCCAGATACGCAGTATTTT. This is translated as CASTHPDRGPDTQYF.